This TCR beta chain was sequenced in a study of shared clonotypes between healthy human individuals. Study as a whole: Each donor had three CD4 naive, three CD4 memory, two CD8 naive and one CD8 memory plate.

Once extracted for a subset, genomic DNA was divided evenly among several immunoSEQ plates. Assay used: immunoSEQ multiplex PCR; TCRdb lists only in-frame clones, some missing. The top ten hold less than 0.55% of the sample, which has 1.5 million to 1.9 million clones, about 98% seen once. V was trimmed by 1 base and J by 1 base, leaving 8 bases between them. The CDR3 is 14 residues long. CDR1 LGHNA and CDR2 YSLEER come from the germline V gene. Sequenced sample: naive CD4+ T cells sorted from blood. Subset meaning: CD45RA+ positively selected. The chain is built from TRBV4-3 and TRBJ2-7; D ambiguous. The sequence derives from a man aged 25-40 years in good health. DNA of the CDR3: TGCGCCAGCAGCCAAGTGACACATTCCTACGAGCAGTACTTC. This sequence encodes CASSQVTHSYEQYF.